This is a list of T cell receptor beta chains from one sample in a study of T-cell reconstitution after alpha-beta-depleted transplantation in children. Each CDR3 protein is one row after TCRdb ran MiXCR on the PCR reads. The sample has hundreds of thousands of distinct CDR3 sequences, roughly 13% seen once; the top ten hold over 2%. The sample in question was PBMCs, mostly from graft donor cells, obtained 360 days after TCRalphabeta/CD19-depleted stem cell transplant. These receptors were taken from a male patient aged 10-17 years who had a stem cell transplant for acute myeloid leukemia, so the T cells may come from the graft donor. Each CDR3 is given with its conserved first and last residue. Each record gives: V gene, D gene, clone size, J gene, CDR3 DNA, CDR3 protein. D genes are given only for firm matches. Clone size is not always given. Where it is, it says once, few, many or a class for expanded clones.

V: TRBV15; D: TRBD2; size: many; J: TRBJ2-1; DNA: TGTGCCACCAGCAGAGATAAGACTAGCGGGAGCTACAATGAGCAGTTCTTC; CDR3: CATSRDKTSGSYNEQFF
V: TRBV7-9; D: TRBD2; size: NA; J: TRBJ2-7; DNA: TGTGCCAGCAGCTCCTTCCGGACTAGCGGCTACGAGCAGTACTTC; CDR3: CASSSFRTSGYEQYF
V: TRBV7-2; D: TRBD2; size: NA; J: TRBJ2-7; DNA: TGTGCCAGCAGGGGGGGTTGGGGCGGGAGGAACTCCTACGAGCAGTACTTC; CDR3: CASRGGWGGRNSYEQYF
V: TRBV15; D: TRBD1; size: few; J: TRBJ1-2; DNA: TGTGCCACCAGCGCCCGACAGGGTTGGCGATATGGCTACACCTTC; CDR3: CATSARQGWRYGYTF
V: TRBV15; D: NA; size: few; J: TRBJ2-3; DNA: TGTGCCACCAGCAGAGACGTGGGGGTCTACACAGATACGCAGTATTTT; CDR3: CATSRDVGVYTDTQYF
V: TRBV3-1; D: TRBD2; size: few; J: TRBJ2-7; DNA: TGTGCCAGCAGCCCCTTCGGAGCGGGAGGGCCCTACGAGCAGTACTTC; CDR3: CASSPFGAGGPYEQYF
V: TRBV18; D: NA; size: NA; J: TRBJ2-3; DNA: TGTGCCAGCTCACTTTCGTATACGCAGTATTTT; CDR3: CASSLSYTQYF
V: TRBV20-1; D: NA; size: few; J: TRBJ1-2; DNA: TGCAGTGCTAGAGATGGGGGGGATGGCTACACCTTC; CDR3: CSARDGGDGYTF
V: TRBV28; D: NA; size: NA; J: TRBJ2-7; DNA: TGTGCCAGCAGTTTCTCCGGGTCCAAGGAGCAGTACTTC; CDR3: CASSFSGSKEQYF
V: TRBV6-5; D: NA; size: NA; J: TRBJ2-3; DNA: TGTGCCAGCGGGCGGGCATATACGCAGTATTTT; CDR3: CASGRAYTQYF
V: TRBV5-1; D: NA; size: NA; J: TRBJ2-2; DNA: TGCGCCAGCAGCTTGAAACCCACCACCGGGGAGCTGTTTTTT; CDR3: CASSLKPTTGELFF
V: TRBV7-3; D: TRBD1; size: NA; J: TRBJ1-5; DNA: TGTGCCAGCAGCGTACAGGGGGATCAGCCCCAGCATTTT; CDR3: CASSVQGDQPQHF
V: TRBV20-1; D: NA; size: NA; J: TRBJ2-1; DNA: TGCAGTGCTAGATTCCCCTACAATGAGCAGTTCTTC; CDR3: CSARFPYNEQFF
V: TRBV20-1; D: NA; size: NA; J: TRBJ2-4; DNA: TGCTGTGCCCCATCCGGCCCCCGAAGACTAGCCAAAAACATTCAGTACTTC; CDR3: CCAPSGPRRLAKNIQYF
V: TRBV11-1; D: NA; size: NA; J: TRBJ2-1; DNA: TGTGCCAGCATAATGGGCCTAGCGAGGGACTACAATGAGCAGTTCTTC; CDR3: CASIMGLARDYNEQFF
V: TRBV20-1; D: TRBD2; size: few; J: TRBJ2-2; DNA: TGCAGTGCAAGACTAGCGGGAGTCACCGGGGAGCTGTTTTTT; CDR3: CSARLAGVTGELFF
V: TRBV18; D: TRBD2; size: few; J: TRBJ2-1; DNA: TGTGCCAGCTCGACCGGGACTAGCGGGAGTCATGAGCAGTTCTTC; CDR3: CASSTGTSGSHEQFF
V: TRBV7-2; D: TRBD1; size: few; J: TRBJ2-3; DNA: TGTGCCAGCAGCTTAGGGGGACAGGTCGGGCAGTATTTT; CDR3: CASSLGGQVGQYF
V: TRBV29-1; D: TRBD2; size: many; J: TRBJ2-3; DNA: TGCAGCGTTCCCTTAGCGGGGTTACCAAGAGCAGATACGCAGTATTTT; CDR3: CSVPLAGLPRADTQYF
V: TRBV29-1; D: NA; size: many; J: TRBJ2-2; DNA: TGCAGCGTCAGCCCAATCTACACCGGGGAGCTGTTTTTT; CDR3: CSVSPIYTGELFF
V: TRBV20-1; D: NA; size: few; J: TRBJ2-5; DNA: TGCAGTGCTCTCCTTGGGTCGGGGTGGGAGACCCAGTACTTC; CDR3: CSALLGSGWETQYF
V: TRBV11-3; D: TRBD2; size: few; J: TRBJ2-1; DNA: TGTGCCAGCAGCGAGACACCTGGGACTAGCGATGAGCAGTTCTTC; CDR3: CASSETPGTSDEQFF
V: TRBV13; D: TRBD2; size: NA; J: TRBJ2-1; DNA: TGTGCCAGCAGCTTCGGACTAGCGGCCGTCGGGTTCTTC; CDR3: CASSFGLAAVGFF
V: TRBV20-1; D: NA; size: NA; J: TRBJ1-2; DNA: TGCAGTGCTAGAGGAGGGGTCGGTGGCTACACCTTC; CDR3: CSARGGVGGYTF